The entry that follows covers one T cell receptor (beta chain) sequence. This record belongs to a study of blood T cell repertoires in COVID-19. Across the whole study: In each case, the material was cDNA or gDNA derived from T cells, B-cell-depleted T cells, or PBMCs.

Germline trimming cut 6 bases from V and 6 bases from J; bases unmatched to any gene: 5. Per the germline V gene, CDR1 is MNHEY and CDR2 is SMNVEV (reference sequence). This CDR3 comprises 13 residues. Sequencing was performed with immunoSEQ multiplex PCR; in TCRdb, only in-frame clones are kept and a portion is missing. Seen here are around 190,000 clones, roughly 86% observed once, and the top ten hold around 5%. Residents of over 20 US areas, aged about 18 to 89 years, made up the participants. The genes are TRBV27 and TRBJ2-3, with TRBD1 matching over 8 bases. Sequencing was done on a sample of PBMCs or T cells enriched from blood (not recorded which). The sequence came from a middle-aged man with acute COVID-19. The CDR3 region has the DNA TGTGCCAGCAGCAGGACAGGGACCGATACGCAGTATTTT. Protein: CASSRTGTDTQYF.